A single sample is the source of the 16 T cell receptor beta chains below, sequenced in a study of blood T cell repertoires in COVID-19. Method: immunoSEQ multiplex PCR; TCRdb's copy keeps in-frame clones and lacks some. The sample has some 78,000 clones; 80% to 95% are singletons. Source material: peripheral blood. Receptors originate from a woman between 50 and 59 years old in a cohort sampled during active COVID-19.

This clone was detected only once. This chain joins TRBV5-1 and TRBJ2-3; 7 bases are a match to TRBD2. V was clipped by 1 base and J by 9 bases; unmatched bases: 8. The CDR3 has 14 amino acids. Germline V gives CDR1 SGHRS, CDR2 YFSETQ. CDR3 in DNA: TGCGCCAGCAGCTTGAGCGGGACCGAGGACACGCAGTATTTT. Translation: CASSLSGTEDTQYF.

The V gene is TRBV28, the J gene TRBJ1-1; the D is unclear. V lost 4 bases, J lost 0 bases, and 12 bases lay in between. The CDR3 has 15 amino acids. Germline V gives CDR1 MDHEN, CDR2 SYDVKM. CDR3 nucleotide sequence: TGTGCCAGCAGTTCCCTAACGGTCATGAACACTGAAGCTTTCTTT. This sequence encodes CASSSLTVMNTEAFF.

The chain has TRBV27 and TRBJ2-7, with 8 bases aligning to TRBD2. The CDR3 is 15 amino acids. Germline V lookup: CDR1 MNHEY, CDR2 SMNVEV (reference sequence). The J segment lost 2 bases and the V segment lost 5 bases, leaving 8 bases of the junction unmatched. CDR3 DNA: TGTGCCAGCAGTCCGCTAAGTAGCGGGACCTACGAGCAGTACTTC. Translation gives CASSPLSSGTYEQYF.

This chain connects TRBV30 to TRBJ2-1, with D unclear. The germline V gene encodes CDR1 GTSNPN and CDR2 SVGIG (reference sequence). The CDR3 runs to 11 residues. The germline V and J ends were trimmed by 1 base and 7 bases, with 5 bases remaining between them. The CDR3 sequence is CAWSAGNEQFF. The CDR3 bases are TGTGCCTGGAGTGCGGGTAATGAGCAGTTCTTC.

The chain links TRBV12-3 or TRBV12-4 to TRBJ1-1, with no clear D. CDR3 length: 12 amino acids. The ends were cut back, 7 bases at V and 3 bases at J, with 9 bases in the middle. CDR3 residues: CASNSGYTEAFF. The CDR3 DNA sequence: TGTGCCAGCAACTCGGGATACACTGAAGCTTTCTTT.

In DNA form, the CDR3 reads TGTGCCAGCAGCGTAGCCGGGAACTATGGCTACACCTTC. It encodes CASSVAGNYGYTF. This chain uses TRBV9 with TRBJ1-2; unclear D gene. Germline-derived CDR1 and CDR2 are SGDLS and YYNGEE. V dropped 0 bases and J dropped 2 bases, with 5 bases sitting between them. The CDR3 is made up of 13 amino acids.

This rearrangement joins TRBV7-8 to TRBJ2-7, with TRBD2 as a possible D gene (5 bases). V shed 0 bases and J shed 4 bases, with 16 bases lying between them. Germline V lookup: CDR1 SGHVS, CDR2 FQNEAQ. The CDR3 length is 16 residues. CDR3 DNA sequence: TGTGCCAGCAGCTTAGCCCCCTGGGAGCGAAAATACGAGCAGTACTTC. Its translation is CASSLAPWERKYEQYF.

The chain combines TRBV28 with TRBJ2-5; possible D gene TRBD1, 5 bases. V lost 2 bases and J 2 bases, leaving 21 bases between the germline ends. CDR1 and CDR2 (germline): MDHEN, SYDVKM. This CDR3 comprises 18 residues. The CDR3 DNA reads as TGTGCCAGCAGTTTAAGATCATACAGGACGGATTCTCAAGAGACCCAGTACTTC. As protein: CASSLRSYRTDSQETQYF.

The chain employs TRBV18 and TRBJ2-7, with 7 positions matching TRBD2. This CDR3 has 15 residues. Germline CDR1 and CDR2: KGHSH and LQKENI. Trimming took 6 bases from V and 6 from J; bases not matched to a gene: 14. The chain's CDR3 is CASSASGGGRAEQYF. In DNA form, the CDR3 reads TGTGCCAGCTCGGCCTCTGGGGGGGGGAGGGCCGAGCAGTACTTC. Full variable domain (outside the CDR3, taken from reference TRBV18 and TRBJ2-7): NAGVMQNPRHLVRRRGQEARLRCSPMKGHSHVYWYRQLPEEGLKFMVYLQKENIIDESGMPKERFSAEFPKEGPSILRIQQVVRGDSAAYFCASSASGGGRAEQYFGPGTRLTVT.

The chain employs TRBV5-4 and TRBJ2-1; D unresolved. CDR3 length: 13 amino acids. V was cut by 10 bases and J by 0 bases, with 11 bases left in between. Germline-derived CDR1 and CDR2 are SGHNT and YYREEE (reference sequence). This chain's CDR3 is CAARASSYNEQFF. CDR3 nucleotides: TGTGCCGCGAGAGCGAGCTCCTACAATGAGCAGTTCTTC. The full variable domain, its missing parts supplied by reference TRBV5-4 and TRBJ2-1, is ETGVTQSPTHLIKTRGQQVTLRCSSQSGHNTVSWYQQALGQGPQFIFQYYREEENGRGNFPPRFSGLQFPNYSSELNVNALELDDSALYLCAARASSYNEQFFGPGTRLTVL.

The gene calls are TRBV28 and TRBJ1-1; 11 bases fit TRBD1. CDR3 length equals 14 residues. Germline CDR1 reads MDHEN; CDR2 reads SYDVKM. V trimming: 6 bases; J trimming: 6 bases; junction bases outside the gene matches: 6. In DNA form, the CDR3 reads TGTGCCAGCAGCCTAGGGGGACAGGGGGCTGAAGCTTTCTTT. This encodes CASSLGGQGAEAFF.

The J gene is TRBJ1-6, the V gene TRBV3-1 (or the pseudogene TRBV3-2), with D uncertain. The CDR3 length is 14 residues. Trimming took off 5 bases at V and 4 bases at J, with 9 bases between the two ends. Germline CDR1 LGHDT, CDR2 YNNKEL (reference sequence). The CDR3 DNA is TGTGCCAGCAGCAGAGAGACTTATAATTCACCCCTCCACTTT. Its protein product is CASSRETYNSPLHF.

This clone was observed once. The rearrangement uses TRBV5-8 and TRBJ1-5; D not certain. The ends were cut back, 0 bases at V and 5 bases at J, with 21 bases in the middle. CDR1 is SGHTS, CDR2 YDEGEE, per germline. CDR3 size: 18 residues. DNA for the CDR3: TGTGCCAGCAGCTTGGAGCGGGCAGCTGCTTCCCCCGATCAGCCCCAGCATTTT. The encoded protein is CASSLERAAASPDQPQHF.

Worth noting for this clone: An end of the junction does not agree with germline; a read error may underlie this. The chain combines TRBV19 with TRBJ2-5; tentative D call: TRBD1 (5 bases). The CDR3 has 13 residues. CDR1 is LNHDA, CDR2 SQIVND, per germline (reference sequence). This CDR3 reads CASSRHGQEAQYF. For the CDR3, the DNA is TGTGCCAGTAGTAGACACGGACAAGAGGCCCAGTACTTC.

V is TRBV4-1 and J is TRBJ2-1; TRBD2 aligns across 8 bases. Germline lookup yields CDR1 MGHRA and CDR2 YSYEKL. Losses at the gene ends were 6 bases for V and 0 bases for J; bases not matched to a gene: 10. The CDR3 has 17 residues. Here the CDR3 reads CASSPRSGVSSYNEQFF. CDR3 bases: TGCGCCAGCAGTCCCCGTAGCGGGGTGAGCTCCTACAATGAGCAGTTCTTC.

This clone has a single count. V usage is TRBV24-1 and J usage is TRBJ2-1, with D unclear. V lost 7 bases, J lost 13 bases, and 13 bases lay in between. Germline V lookup: CDR1 KGHDR, CDR2 SFDVKD. CDR3 length equals 11 residues. The CDR3 here is CATSRGSTQFF. The CDR3 DNA reads as TGTGCCACCAGCCGCGGCTCTACCCAGTTCTTC.